These T cell receptor beta chains were read from a single sample in a study of cytomegalovirus exposure and HLA in healthy donors. Sequencing used immunoSEQ multiplex PCR; TCRdb keeps in-frame clones, though not all of them. The table records about 200,000 clones, 75% to 90% of them present only once. The material sequenced was PBMCs. The receptors stem from a woman aged 25 to 39 in good health and CMV-seronegative. The CDR3 runs from the conserved cysteine through the conserved F or W. Fields, in order: V gene, D gene, J gene, clone size, CDR3 protein. D genes are given only for firm matches. A clone size is listed for some rows: how often the clone was seen (once, few, many), or a class if it is expanded.

TRBV20-1	-	TRBJ1-1	-	CSVQRETEAFF
TRBV28	-	TRBJ1-5	once	CASSSGDQPQHF
TRBV2	TRBD2	TRBJ2-7	-	CASSDTLGLAGVKQYF
TRBV19	TRBD2	TRBJ2-1	-	CASSRLAGVFDEQFF
TRBV27	-	TRBJ1-1	-	CASSLAGENTEAFF
TRBV5-1	-	TRBJ2-3	-	CASAAGGTADTQYF
TRBV5-4	-	TRBJ2-5	-	CASSPIGTSGHQETQYF
TRBV7-9	-	TRBJ1-1	-	CASSSFQGTEAFF
TRBV10-3	-	TRBJ1-2	-	CAISEGGDYGYTF
TRBV9	TRBD2	TRBJ2-1	-	CASSVAGGQMEQFF
TRBV18	TRBD2	TRBJ2-7	-	CASSASTSRSSYEQYF
TRBV19	TRBD1	TRBJ1-5	-	CASSTRTGEPQHF
TRBV28	TRBD2	TRBJ2-3	once	CASSLVGGGTDTQYF
TRBV7-9	TRBD2	TRBJ2-7	-	CASSSPGLAGGPPYYEQYF
TRBV6-5	-	TRBJ2-2	-	CASSQDRPIAGELFF
TRBV7-3	TRBD1	TRBJ2-5	few	CASRPDRDTETQYF
TRBV7-9	-	TRBJ1-2	-	CASSLVPGNRGYTF
TRBV5-4	-	TRBJ2-7	once	CASSSVGLSYEQYF
TRBV4-1	-	TRBJ2-1	-	CASSPRGATYNEQFF
TRBV11-3	-	TRBJ2-7	-	CASSPGGSYEQYF
TRBV7-9	-	TRBJ2-7	-	CASSQDSPEQYF
TRBV28	-	TRBJ1-2	-	CASSWEGGRGYTF
TRBV18	TRBD2	TRBJ2-1	-	CASSLGLAGGEQFF
TRBV11-2	-	TRBJ2-7	-	CASSLGPVYEQYF
TRBV11-2	TRBD1	TRBJ2-5	once	CASSRDRPPETQYF
TRBV5-4	-	TRBJ2-5	-	CASSPRTGVQETQYF
TRBV7-9	-	TRBJ2-1	few	CASSFGHPRVEQFF
TRBV5-3	TRBD1	TRBJ1-1	-	CARSGTGGACMAFF
TRBV6-1	TRBD1	TRBJ1-1	-	CASSTNRGAEAFF
TRBV7-3	TRBD1	TRBJ2-3	-	CASSDRQGATDTQYF
TRBV7-6	TRBD2	TRBJ2-7	-	CASSGGGSKQYF
TRBV2	TRBD2	TRBJ2-5	-	CASSGTSGGTSYQETQYF
TRBV25-1	TRBD2	TRBJ2-1	once	CASTSTSGNYEQFF
TRBV10-2	TRBD2	TRBJ2-1	-	CASSESKRGSYNEQFF
TRBV6-1	TRBD1	TRBJ1-2	-	CASSEGRTGRQYYGYTF
TRBV28	-	TRBJ1-6	-	CASRSPTGTYNSPLHF
TRBV14	TRBD1	TRBJ1-2	-	CASSVGQLYGYTF
TRBV29-1	-	TRBJ2-7	-	CSVRGGKTYEQYF
TRBV29-1	-	TRBJ1-1	-	CSGERFANTEAFF
TRBV9	TRBD2	TRBJ2-1	-	CASSPGGKSYNEQFF
TRBV7-9	TRBD2	TRBJ2-7	-	CASNPWGSGGEQYF
TRBV5-5	-	TRBJ1-5	-	CASSLGGNSNQPQHF
TRBV29-1	TRBD1	TRBJ2-6	-	CSVESGGFSGANVLTF
TRBV7-8	-	TRBJ1-5	-	CASSFQGHQPQHF
TRBV5-1	TRBD2	TRBJ2-1	-	CASSSPTSGSGYNEQFF
TRBV30	TRBD2	TRBJ2-1	-	CAWSLLAVGEQFF
TRBV2	TRBD1	TRBJ2-7	-	CASRAGQGYEQYF
TRBV6-1	-	TRBJ1-2	once	CASSEFRVDGYTF
TRBV5-1	TRBD1	TRBJ2-5	-	CASSRQGLQETQYF
TRBV28	-	TRBJ2-6	-	CASSLLRANVLTF
TRBV10-3	TRBD2	TRBJ2-1	once	CAISGGLAGGSSYNEQFF